This TCR beta chain was retrieved from a study of T cells after yellow fever vaccination. Researchers made TCR cDNA using 5'RACE template switching, and this step added a universal primer site and UMIs. TCRdb independently ran MiXCR on the 5' RACE reads; one entry per CDR3 protein. The sample holds about 360,000 distinct CDR3 sequences; about 6.2% are singletons and the top ten take about 15%. About this clonotype itself: Its antigen is unidentified.

General observations from the study: Reappearing after the booster were most of the clones from primary vaccination (approximately 96% CD4, approximately 85% CD8).

V lost 5 bases and J 2 bases, leaving 16 bases between the germline ends. The length of the CDR3 is 16 residues. Germline lookup yields CDR1 SGHVS and CDR2 FQNEAQ. The source is a man aged 30 to 45 who received the YFV17D yellow fever vaccine. The chain uses TRBV7-8 and TRBJ2-1; D remains unclear. Sample: PBMCs, taken 5 days after the yellow fever booster vaccination. The chain's CDR3 is CASSAYPHPPYNEQFF. The DNA of the CDR3 is TGTGCCAGCAGCGCCTACCCCCACCCCCCCTACAATGAGCAGTTCTTC. The whole variable domain, remainder taken from reference TRBV7-8 and TRBJ2-1, is GAGVSQSPRYKVAKRGQDVALRCDPISGHVSLFWYQQALGQGPEFLTYFQNEAQLDKSGLPSDRFFAERPEGSVSTLKIQRTQQEDSAVYLCASSAYPHPPYNEQFFGPGTRLTVL.